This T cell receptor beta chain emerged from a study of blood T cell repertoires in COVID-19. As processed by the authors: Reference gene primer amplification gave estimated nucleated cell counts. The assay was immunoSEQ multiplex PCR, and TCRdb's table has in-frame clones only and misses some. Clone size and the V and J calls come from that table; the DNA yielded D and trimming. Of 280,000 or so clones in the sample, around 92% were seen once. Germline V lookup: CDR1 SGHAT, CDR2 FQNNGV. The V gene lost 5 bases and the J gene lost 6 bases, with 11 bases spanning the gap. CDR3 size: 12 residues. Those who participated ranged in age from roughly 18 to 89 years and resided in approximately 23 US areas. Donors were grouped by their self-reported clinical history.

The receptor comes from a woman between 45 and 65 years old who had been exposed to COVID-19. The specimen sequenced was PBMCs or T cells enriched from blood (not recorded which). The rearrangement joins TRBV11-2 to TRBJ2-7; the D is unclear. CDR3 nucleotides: TGTGCCAGCAGCACACGGCGGTTCGAGCAGTACTTC. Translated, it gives CASSTRRFEQYF. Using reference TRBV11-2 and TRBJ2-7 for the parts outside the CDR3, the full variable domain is EAGVAQSPRYKIIEKRQSVAFWCNPISGHATLYWYQQILGQGPKLLIQFQNNGVVDDSQLPKDRFSAERLKGVDSTLKIQPAKLEDSAVYLCASSTRRFEQYFGPGTRLTVT.